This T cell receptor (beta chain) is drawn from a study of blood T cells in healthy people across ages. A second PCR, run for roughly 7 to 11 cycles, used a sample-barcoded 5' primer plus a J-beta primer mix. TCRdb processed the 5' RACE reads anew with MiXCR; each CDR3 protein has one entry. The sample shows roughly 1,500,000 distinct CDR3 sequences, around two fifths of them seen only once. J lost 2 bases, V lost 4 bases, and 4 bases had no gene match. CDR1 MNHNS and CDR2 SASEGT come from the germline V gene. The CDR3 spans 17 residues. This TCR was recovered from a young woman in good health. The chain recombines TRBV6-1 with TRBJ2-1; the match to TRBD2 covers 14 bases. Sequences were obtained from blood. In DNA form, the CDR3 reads TGTGCCAGCAGTGGATTGACTAGCGGGAGGGCCTACAATGAGCAGTTCTTC. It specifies CASSGLTSGRAYNEQFF.